This T cell receptor (beta chain) was retrieved from a study of T-cell memory formation after mild COVID-19. Study details: For the most part, TCR clusters were specific to one donor. General study points: Later expanders leaned CD4+, whereas clones that contracted between day 15 and 85 were balanced CD4/CD8. Clones that contracted clustered mainly in CM and EM if CD4+ and in EMRA if CD8+.

With respect to this clonotype: Its antigen is as yet unknown.

TCRdb fed the 5' RACE reads into MiXCR, producing one record per CDR3 protein. The sample carries about 430,000 distinct CDR3 sequences, less than 25% recorded once. Material: PBMCs or a T cell subset sorted from them (not recorded which). The receptor was derived from an adult woman who had mild COVID-19 (a few samples of this study predate the infection). Cell type and time point are not known.

CDR3 amino acids: CASSQGVVAGNTQYF. The CDR3 DNA reads TGTGCCAGCAGCCAAGGAGTAGTAGCGGGGAATACGCAGTATTTT. The V gene is TRBV3-1, the J gene TRBJ2-3; 8 bases map to TRBD2. Unmatched junction bases numbered 7, after V lost 1 base and J lost 7 bases. The CDR3 is made up of 15 amino acids. Germline lookup yields CDR1 LGHDT and CDR2 YNNKEL (reference sequence).